These T cell receptor beta chains were read from a single sample in a study of shared clonotypes between healthy human individuals. Sequenced by immunoSEQ multiplex PCR; TCRdb stores in-frame clones only, minus some. The sample lists approximately 2,200,000 clones, 85% to 95% seen once, with under 2% in the top ten. Specimen: naive CD8+ T cells from PBMCs. These receptors were collected from a man aged 18 to 30 in good health. Some clones in this sample may be carry-over from other donors' samples. CDR3s leave out the opening cysteine and the closing phenylalanine or tryptophan. For some rows the clone size is stated as once, few or many, or as a class when expanded; others skip it.

clone_size	j_call	v_call	cdr3_aa
.	TRBJ2-7	TRBV4-1	ASSQDPGRNSYEQY
few	TRBJ1-1	TRBV4-3	ASSQDQDSRDEAF
.	TRBJ2-7	TRBV6-6	ASSYWGPMAYEQY
.	TRBJ2-7	TRBV5-6	ASSWGRGGEQY
.	TRBJ2-3	TRBV6-1	ASSLRTEHTDTQY
.	TRBJ2-2	TRBV7-2	ASSLVDVTNTGELF
.	TRBJ1-1	TRBV27	ASRPGSHPNTEAF
.	TRBJ1-4	TRBV7-9	ASRAGAGAKLF
.	TRBJ2-1	TRBV28	ASSRGTSGLNEQF
.	TRBJ2-1	TRBV7-2	ASSLLLAGDEQF
.	TRBJ1-1	TRBV19	ASEPRDRGPLNTEAF
.	TRBJ2-5	TRBV4-3	ASSHRETEETQY
.	TRBJ2-6	TRBV27	ASSGGRANVLT
.	TRBJ1-6	TRBV28	ASIEQGNNSPLH
.	TRBJ2-1	TRBV6-6	ASMQQREGHEQF
.	TRBJ2-1	TRBV7-9	ASSLGLEREFNNEQF
.	TRBJ2-1	TRBV7-9	ASSPATGRYNEQF
.	TRBJ1-3	TRBV27	ASSLRGGPGNTIY
.	TRBJ2-3	TRBV6-1	ASSEGVGRGTDTQY